This T cell receptor beta chain derives from a study of T cells in Graves' hyperthyroidism and ophthalmopathy. Whole-study findings and limits: The blood repertoire included most of the expanded thyroid clonotypes above 0.001. Separation of ophthalmopathy from stable hyperthyroidism was achieved by a 13 V-J model.

In this sample, this clonotype turned up a few times. What it recognizes is unknown. The PBMCs studied were ones that came from about 10 ml fresh peripheral blood. RNA transcripts provided the source from which TCR beta CDR3 regions were amplified. The study used the HTBI primer set for a first-round RT-PCR of the TCR CDR3. MiXCR was run by TCRdb on the multiplex PCR reads, yielding one entry per CDR3 protein. The table lists about 290,000 distinct CDR3 sequences, about 16% of them singletons. Germline V lookup: CDR1 LGHDT, CDR2 YNNKEL (reference sequence). This CDR3 is 18 amino acids long. After removal of 1 base from V and 1 base from J, the junction contained 9 bases not matched to a gene.

The genes are TRBV3-1 and TRBJ1-5; 8 nucleotides line up with TRBD1. Sequencing was done on a sample of blood. The receptor comes from a woman aged 50 to 60 with Graves' hyperthyroidism that later progressed to Graves' ophthalmopathy. CDR3 loop: CASSQGGRGRVSNQPQHF. CDR3 coding DNA: TGTGCCAGCAGCCAAGGCGGCAGGGGGCGCGTCAGCAATCAGCCCCAGCATTTT.